This T cell receptor (beta chain) was found in a study of T-cell reconstitution after alpha-beta-depleted transplantation in children. The germline gives CDR1 MGHDK, CDR2 SYGVNS. The CDR3 spans 16 residues. The ends lost 2 bases at V and 1 base at J; junction bases unmatched: 5. During its preparation, the TCRbeta library received unique molecular identifiers. TCRdb re-analysed the PCR reads in MiXCR, keeping a single row per CDR3 protein. Here the sample spans roughly 490,000 distinct CDR3 sequences, about 10% being singletons. Findings of the study overall: Recipient T cells and thymic progenitors that survived gave rise to the high TCRbeta diversity observed at day 60 in some patients. Once a year had passed after transplant, T-cell counts and diversity came mostly from newly produced T cells. Reportedly, roughly two months post-transplant, alpha-beta T cells arose from several hundred expanded graft clones.

Details on this clonotype: Its antigen is unknown.

The chain is built from TRBV25-1 and TRBJ2-5; 9 bases match TRBD1. The sample was PBMCs, mostly from graft donor cells, taken 180 days after TCRalphabeta/CD19-depleted stem cell transplant. The clonotype originates from a female patient aged 2-9 years who had a stem cell transplant for aplastic anemia, so the T cells may come from the graft donor. CDR3 amino acids: CASSEGGQGPQETQYF. CDR3 nucleotide sequence: TGTGCCAGCAGTGAAGGGGGACAGGGCCCCCAAGAGACCCAGTACTTC.